The T cell receptor beta chain described here comes from a study of glioma-infiltrating T cells. The iRepertoire nested amplicon-rescue multiplex PCR amplified TCR alpha and beta CDR3s from RNA. For one-step reverse transcription and amplification, roughly 95-450 ng of tissue mRNA or PBMC total RNA was used. In TCRdb, the multiplex PCR reads were re-called with MiXCR into one record per CDR3 protein. Of more than 110,000 distinct CDR3 sequences in the sample, roughly two fifths were seen once. Points on this clonotype: Its cognate antigen is unknown.

Overall study results and limits: Above-expected tissue-blood divergence occurred in all gliomas, most in low-grade ones. Very few CDR3 sequences were shared between tissue and blood.

V was trimmed by 5 bases and J by 4 bases, leaving 14 bases between them. The CDR3 totals 13 residues. Germline V lookup: CDR1 DFQATT, CDR2 SNEGSKA (reference sequence). The J gene is TRBJ2-5, the V gene TRBV20-1; D perhaps matches TRBD1 (7 bases). The sample was glioma tissue, nonneoplastic brain tissue, or PBMCs (not recorded which). The receptor was isolated from a human donor with low-grade glioma or glioblastoma, undergoing nonglioma brain surgery, or in good health (not recorded which). This CDR3 reads CSAQGGRVETQYF. For the CDR3, the DNA is TGCAGTGCTCAGGGGGGAAGGGTAGAGACCCAGTACTTC.